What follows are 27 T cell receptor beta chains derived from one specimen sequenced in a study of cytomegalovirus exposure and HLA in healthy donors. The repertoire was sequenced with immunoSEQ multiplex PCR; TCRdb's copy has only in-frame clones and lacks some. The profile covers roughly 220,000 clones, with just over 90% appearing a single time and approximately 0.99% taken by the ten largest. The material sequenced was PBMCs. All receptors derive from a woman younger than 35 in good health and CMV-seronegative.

Here the CDR3 reads CASSPRGGGGRAYEQYF. Here the CDR3 DNA reads TGTGCCAGCAGCCCCCGTGGGGGTGGCGGGAGGGCCTACGAGCAGTACTTC. This sequence joins TRBV9 and TRBJ2-7; 9 bases are shared with TRBD2. The CDR3 extends over 17 amino acids. V lost 4 bases and J lost 2; bases outside the gene matches: 13. Germline CDR1 and CDR2: SGDLS and YYNGEE.

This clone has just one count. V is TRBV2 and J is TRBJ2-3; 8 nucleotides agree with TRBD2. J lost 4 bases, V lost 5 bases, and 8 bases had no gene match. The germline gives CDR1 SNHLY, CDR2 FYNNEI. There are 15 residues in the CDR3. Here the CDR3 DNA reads TGTGCCAGCAGTCGCGACGGACTAGCAGCAGATACGCAGTATTTT. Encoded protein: CASSRDGLAADTQYF.

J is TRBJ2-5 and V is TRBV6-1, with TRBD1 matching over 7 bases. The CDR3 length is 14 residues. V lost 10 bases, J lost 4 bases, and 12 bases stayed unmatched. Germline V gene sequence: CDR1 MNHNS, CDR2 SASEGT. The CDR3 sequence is CATTVQGFGETQYF. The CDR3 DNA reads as TGTGCCACCACAGTACAGGGGTTTGGAGAGACCCAGTACTTC.

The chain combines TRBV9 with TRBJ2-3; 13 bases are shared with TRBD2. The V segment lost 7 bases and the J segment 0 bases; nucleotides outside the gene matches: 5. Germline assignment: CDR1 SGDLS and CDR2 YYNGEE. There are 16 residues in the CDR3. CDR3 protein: CASGTSGTRSTDTQYF. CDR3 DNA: TGTGCCAGCGGGACTAGCGGGACGAGGAGCACAGATACGCAGTATTTT.

DNA for the CDR3: TGTGCCAGTAGGAAAACCGGGACAGGGGACTACGAGCAGTACTTC. As protein: CASRKTGTGDYEQYF. J is TRBJ2-7 and V is TRBV19, with 10 bases matching TRBD1. The CDR3 covers 15 residues. J was trimmed by 3 bases and V by 6 bases; bases with no gene match: 8. Germline lookup yields CDR1 LNHDA and CDR2 SQIVND (reference sequence). Together with reference TRBV19 and TRBJ2-7, the CDR3 gives the full variable domain: DGGITQSPKYLFRKEGQNVTLSCEQNLNHDAMYWYRQDPGQGLRLIYYSQIVNDFQKGDIAEGYSVSREKKESFPLTVTSAQKNPTAFYLCASRKTGTGDYEQYFGPGTRLTVT.

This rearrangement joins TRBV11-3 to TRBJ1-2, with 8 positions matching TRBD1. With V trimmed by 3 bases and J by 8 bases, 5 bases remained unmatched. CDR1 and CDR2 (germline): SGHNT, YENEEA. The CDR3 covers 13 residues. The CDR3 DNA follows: TGTGCCAGCAGCTTGGGGACAGGAGAGGGCTACACCTTC. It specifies CASSLGTGEGYTF.

In DNA form, the CDR3 reads TGTGCCATCAGGCCCTGGACTAGCGGGAGGGAAGATACGCAGTATTTT. Translating gives CAIRPWTSGREDTQYF. The chain combines TRBV10-3 with TRBJ2-3; 15 bases are a match to TRBD2. The junction had 6 bases not matched to a gene; V was cut back by 6 bases and J by 5 bases. The germline V gene encodes CDR1 ENHRY and CDR2 SYGVKD. The CDR3 is 16 amino acids.

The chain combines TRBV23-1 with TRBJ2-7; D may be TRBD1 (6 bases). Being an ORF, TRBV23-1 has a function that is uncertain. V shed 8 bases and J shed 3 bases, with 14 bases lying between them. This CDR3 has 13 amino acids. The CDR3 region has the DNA TGCGCCAGCTGCCGGGACACTTTCTACGAGCAGTACTTC. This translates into CASCRDTFYEQYF.

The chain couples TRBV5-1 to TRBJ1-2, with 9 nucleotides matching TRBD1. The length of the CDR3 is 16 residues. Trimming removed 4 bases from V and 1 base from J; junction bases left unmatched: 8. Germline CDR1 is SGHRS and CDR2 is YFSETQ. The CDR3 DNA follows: TGCGCCAGCAGCCCCGGGACAGGGATTTTTAACTATGGCTACACCTTC. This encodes CASSPGTGIFNYGYTF.

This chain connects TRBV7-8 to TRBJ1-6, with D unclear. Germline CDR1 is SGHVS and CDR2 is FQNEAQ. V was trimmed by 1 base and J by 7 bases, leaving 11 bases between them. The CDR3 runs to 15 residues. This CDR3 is CASSLDSPGNSPLHF. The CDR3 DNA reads TGTGCCAGCAGCTTAGACTCTCCGGGGAATTCACCCCTCCACTTT.

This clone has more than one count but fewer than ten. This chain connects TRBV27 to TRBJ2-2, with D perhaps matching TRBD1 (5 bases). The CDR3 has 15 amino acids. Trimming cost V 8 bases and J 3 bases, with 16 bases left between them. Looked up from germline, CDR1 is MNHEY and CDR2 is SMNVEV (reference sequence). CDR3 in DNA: TGTGCCAGCGGAAAGAGCAGGGCGTACACCGGGGAGCTGTTTTTT. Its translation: CASGKSRAYTGELFF.

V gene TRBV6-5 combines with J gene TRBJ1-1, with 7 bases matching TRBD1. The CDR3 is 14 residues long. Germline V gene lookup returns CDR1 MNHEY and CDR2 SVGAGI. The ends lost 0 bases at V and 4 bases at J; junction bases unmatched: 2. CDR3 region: CASSYSTGSTEAFF. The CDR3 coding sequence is TGTGCCAGCAGTTACTCGACAGGGAGCACTGAAGCTTTCTTT.

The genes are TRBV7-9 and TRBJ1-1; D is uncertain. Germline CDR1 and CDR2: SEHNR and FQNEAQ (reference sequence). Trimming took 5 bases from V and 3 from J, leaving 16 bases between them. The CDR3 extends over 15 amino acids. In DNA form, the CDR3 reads TGTGCCAGCAGCACCCGCGGGGTGAGGGACACTGAAGCTTTCTTT. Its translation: CASSTRGVRDTEAFF.

CDR3 sequence: CASSRSVSGNTIYF. CDR3 DNA: TGTGCCAGCAGTCGATCGGTGTCGGGGAACACCATATATTTT. This chain connects TRBV6-5 to TRBJ1-3; D unresolved. Trimming cost V 5 bases and J 7 bases, with 15 bases left between them. This CDR3 region has 14 residues. The germline V gene encodes CDR1 MNHEY and CDR2 SVGAGI.

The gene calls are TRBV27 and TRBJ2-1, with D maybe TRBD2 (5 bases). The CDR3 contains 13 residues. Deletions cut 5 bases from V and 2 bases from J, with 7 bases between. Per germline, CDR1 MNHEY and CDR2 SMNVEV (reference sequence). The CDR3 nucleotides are TGTGCCAGCAGTCTAGCAGCCTACAATGAGCAGTTCTTC. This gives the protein CASSLAAYNEQFF.

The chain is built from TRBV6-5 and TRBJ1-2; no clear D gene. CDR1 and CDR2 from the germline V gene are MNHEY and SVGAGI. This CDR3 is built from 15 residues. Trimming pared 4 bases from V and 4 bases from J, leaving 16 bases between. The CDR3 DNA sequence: TGTGCCAGCAGTTCGTTAGTCCGGGATACCTATGGCTACACCTTC. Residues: CASSSLVRDTYGYTF.

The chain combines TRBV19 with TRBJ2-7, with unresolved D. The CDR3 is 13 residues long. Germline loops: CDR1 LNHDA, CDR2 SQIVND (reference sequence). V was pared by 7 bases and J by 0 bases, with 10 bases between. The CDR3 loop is CASNGRSSYEQYF. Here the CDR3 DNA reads TGTGCCAGTAATGGCAGGTCCTCCTACGAGCAGTACTTC.

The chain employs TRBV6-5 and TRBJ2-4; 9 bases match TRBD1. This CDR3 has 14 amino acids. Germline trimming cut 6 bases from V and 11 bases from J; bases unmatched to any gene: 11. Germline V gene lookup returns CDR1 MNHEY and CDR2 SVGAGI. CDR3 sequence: CASSETGGPYLQYF. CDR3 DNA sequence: TGTGCCAGCAGCGAAACAGGGGGCCCCTACCTTCAGTACTTC.

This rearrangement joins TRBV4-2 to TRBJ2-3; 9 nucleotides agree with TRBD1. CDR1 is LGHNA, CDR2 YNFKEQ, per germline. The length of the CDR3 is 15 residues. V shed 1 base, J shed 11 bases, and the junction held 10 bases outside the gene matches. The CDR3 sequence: CASSQGDRAMLLQYF. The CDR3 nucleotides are TGTGCCAGCAGCCAAGGGGACAGGGCCATGTTATTGCAGTATTTT.

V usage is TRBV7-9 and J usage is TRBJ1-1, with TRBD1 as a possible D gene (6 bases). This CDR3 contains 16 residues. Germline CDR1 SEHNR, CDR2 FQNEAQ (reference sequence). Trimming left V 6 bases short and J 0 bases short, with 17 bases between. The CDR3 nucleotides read TGTGCCAGCAGGCCACCCCCGGGACAATTGAACACTGAAGCTTTCTTT. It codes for CASRPPPGQLNTEAFF.

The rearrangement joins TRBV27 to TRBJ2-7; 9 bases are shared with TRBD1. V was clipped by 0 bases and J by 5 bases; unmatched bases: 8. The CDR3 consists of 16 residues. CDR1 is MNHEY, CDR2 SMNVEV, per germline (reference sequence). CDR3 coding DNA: TGTGCCAGCAGTTTATCGAGGGGGGACAGGGTGAACGAGCAGTACTTC. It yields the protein CASSLSRGDRVNEQYF.

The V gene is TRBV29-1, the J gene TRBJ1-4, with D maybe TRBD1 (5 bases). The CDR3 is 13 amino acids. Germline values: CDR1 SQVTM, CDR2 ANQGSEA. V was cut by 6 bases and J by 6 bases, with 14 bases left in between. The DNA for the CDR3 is TGCAGCGTCTCCCGGTGGGGCGATGAAAAACTGTTTTTT. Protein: CSVSRWGDEKLFF.

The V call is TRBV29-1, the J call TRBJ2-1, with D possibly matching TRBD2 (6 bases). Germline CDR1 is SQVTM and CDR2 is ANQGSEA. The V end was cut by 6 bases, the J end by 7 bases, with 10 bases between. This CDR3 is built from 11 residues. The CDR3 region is CSVLEGNEQFF. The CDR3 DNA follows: TGCAGCGTCCTGGAGGGTAATGAGCAGTTCTTC.

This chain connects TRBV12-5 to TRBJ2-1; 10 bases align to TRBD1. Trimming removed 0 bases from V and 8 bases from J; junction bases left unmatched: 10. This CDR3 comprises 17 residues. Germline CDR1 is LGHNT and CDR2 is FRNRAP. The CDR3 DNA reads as TGTGCTAGTGGTTTGGTGGGCCAACGACAGGGGGCATATGAGCAGTTCTTC. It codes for CASGLVGQRQGAYEQFF.

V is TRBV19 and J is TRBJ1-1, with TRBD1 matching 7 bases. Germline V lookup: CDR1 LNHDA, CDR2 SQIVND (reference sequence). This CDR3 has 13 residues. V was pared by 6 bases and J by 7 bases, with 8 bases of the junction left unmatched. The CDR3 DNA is TGTGCCAGTAGCACGACAGGGCGGCATGAAGCTTTCTTT. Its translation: CASSTTGRHEAFF. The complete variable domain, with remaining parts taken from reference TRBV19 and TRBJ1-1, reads DGGITQSPKYLFRKEGQNVTLSCEQNLNHDAMYWYRQDPGQGLRLIYYSQIVNDFQKGDIAEGYSVSREKKESFPLTVTSAQKNPTAFYLCASSTTGRHEAFFGQGTRLTVV.

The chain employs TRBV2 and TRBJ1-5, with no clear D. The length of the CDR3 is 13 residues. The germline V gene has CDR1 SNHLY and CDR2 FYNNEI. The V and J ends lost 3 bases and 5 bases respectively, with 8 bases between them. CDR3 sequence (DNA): TGTGCCAGCAGTGAGAACGCGGATCAGCCCCAGCATTTT. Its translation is CASSENADQPQHF.

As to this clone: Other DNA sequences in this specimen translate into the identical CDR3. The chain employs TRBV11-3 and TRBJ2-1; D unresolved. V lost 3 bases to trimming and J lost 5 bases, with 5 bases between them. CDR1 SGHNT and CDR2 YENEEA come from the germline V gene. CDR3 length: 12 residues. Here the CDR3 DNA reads TGTGCCAGCAGCTTGAGAAACAATGAGCAGTTCTTC. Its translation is CASSLRNNEQFF.